This TCR beta chain was captured in a study of blood T cell repertoires in COVID-19. Study at large: Acute and convalescent COVID-19 samples came from the United States, Italy and Spain. From T cells, B-cell-depleted T cells, or PBMCs came the material, which was cDNA or gDNA.

Original processing notes: Estimated nucleated cell counts came from reference gene primer amplification. Clones were read by immunoSEQ multiplex PCR, and TCRdb kept only the in-frame ones, dropping some. V, J and clone size are those of that table, while D and trimming were read from the DNA. The top ten clones hold around 2.9% of a sample with roughly 100,000 clones, more than 75% of them seen once. In its sample, this clone was seen once. Trimming removed 0 bases from V and 6 bases from J, with 8 bases in between. The CDR3 has 13 residues. The germline CDR1 and CDR2 sequences are LGHDT and YNNKEL (reference sequence).

The clonotype comes from a man over 45 with active or convalescent COVID-19. Input material: peripheral blood. The genes are TRBV3-1 (or the pseudogene TRBV3-2) and TRBJ2-5, with D perhaps matching TRBD2 (5 bases). For the CDR3, the DNA is TGTGCCAGCAGCCAAGAGCTCGGGAAGACCCAGTACTTC. This translates into CASSQELGKTQYF.